This entry features one TCR beta chain sequence. Its antigen is as yet unknown. The CDR3 contains 11 residues. Germline CDR1 is LNHDA and CDR2 is SQIVND (reference sequence). V gave up 8 bases and J gave up 4 bases, with 7 bases separating them. During its preparation, the TCRbeta library received unique molecular identifiers. TCRdb reprocessed the PCR reads via MiXCR and lists one record per CDR3 protein. The sample carries fewer than 550,000 distinct CDR3 sequences, roughly 10% recorded once. The entry originates in a study of T-cell reconstitution after alpha-beta-depleted transplantation in children. General study points: Counts and diversity of T cells one year after transplant came mostly from newly produced T cells.

The chain has TRBV19 and TRBJ2-3; the D gene could be TRBD1 or TRBD2 (5 bases each). The clonotype originates from a female patient aged 2 to 10 who had a stem cell transplant for aplastic anemia, so the T cells may come from the graft donor. The sample here was PBMCs, mostly from graft donor cells, taken 180 days after TCRalphabeta/CD19-depleted stem cell transplant. The CDR3 DNA is TGTGCCAGTGTGGGGGCAGATACGCAGTATTTT. Amino acid sequence: CASVGADTQYF.